This record looks at one TCR beta chain sequence and its context. This entry belongs to a study of T-cell memory formation after mild COVID-19. One entry per CDR3 protein results from TCRdb running MiXCR on the 5' RACE reads. The sample contains approximately 560,000 distinct CDR3 sequences, roughly a sixth of which appear only once. Trimming shortened V by 0 bases and J by 4 bases, and 13 bases separated the two germline ends. CDR1 is LNHNV and CDR2 is YYDKDF in the germline V gene (reference sequence). The CDR3 runs to 15 residues. The V and J genes are TRBV15 and TRBJ2-7, with D perhaps matching TRBD1 (6 bases). The TCR originated in an adult woman who had mild COVID-19 (a few samples of this study predate the infection). Cell type and time point are not known. The sequencing input was PBMCs or a T cell subset sorted from them (not recorded which). The CDR3 nucleotides are TGTGCCACCAGCAGAGATCCAGGGGCGAGGTACGAGCAGTACTTC. It encodes CATSRDPGARYEQYF.